The 12 T cell receptor beta chains below come from one sample, sequenced in a study of blood T cells in healthy people across ages (dated by TCRdb to between 2015 and 2016). Receptor libraries were prepared by 5' RACE. Sequenced using an Illumina HiSeq 2500. A second PCR of roughly 7 to 11 cycles was performed with a sample-barcoded 5' primer and a J-beta primer mix. The public reads were quality trimmed at Q25 with fastp and then assembled into clones with MiXCR by TCRdb, keeping productive beta chains. Rows with a matching CDR3 protein are joined into one entry that keeps the most common DNA and genes. The sample profile shows fewer than 1,000,000 distinct CDR3 sequences; approximately 48% of them were found once. The ten biggest clones cover under 20% of the sample. Specimen: blood. The receptors here all came from a man in his sixties in good health.

This chain joins TRBV20-1 and TRBJ2-1, with a possible D match to TRBD1 (5 bases). The CDR3 is 16 amino acids. V gave up 3 bases and J gave up 1 base, with 16 bases separating them. Germline loops: CDR1 DFQATT, CDR2 SNEGSKA (reference sequence). CDR3 residues: CSASQRGPESYNEQFF. The CDR3 DNA reads TGCAGTGCTAGCCAAAGGGGCCCCGAATCCTACAATGAGCAGTTCTTC.

V usage is TRBV20-1 and J usage is TRBJ1-1; TRBD1 is a possible D gene (5 bases). CDR3 size: 11 residues. The germline gives CDR1 DFQATT, CDR2 SNEGSKA (reference sequence). The V gene lost 2 bases and the J gene lost 5 bases, with 6 bases spanning the gap. The CDR3 nucleotides are TGCAGTGCTAGATGGGGGACTGAAGCTTTCTTT. This sequence encodes CSARWGTEAFF.

This chain joins TRBV5-1 and TRBJ1-2, with D hard to call. Per the germline V gene, CDR1 is SGHRS and CDR2 is YFSETQ. This CDR3 spans 14 amino acids. Trimming cost V 0 bases and J 8 bases, with 14 bases left between them. CDR3 loop: CASSLEYRAGGYTF. The CDR3 DNA reads as TGCGCCAGCAGCTTGGAATACCGGGCGGGAGGCTACACCTTC.

This clonotype occurred a few times. This sequence joins TRBV5-5 and TRBJ2-1; TRBD1 or TRBD2 may be the D gene (6 bases each). The V end lost 4 bases, the J end lost 8 bases, and 16 bases lay between the germline ends. Germline CDR1 SGHKS, CDR2 YYEKEE (reference sequence). This CDR3 is built from 14 residues. The CDR3 DNA reads as TGTGCCAGCAGCCCGTTGGGGGGCGGGGATGAGCAGTTCTTC. Amino acid sequence: CASSPLGGGDEQFF.

This chain links TRBV6-1 with TRBJ1-5; a weak D match, TRBD1 (5 bases). The germline V gene encodes CDR1 MNHNS and CDR2 SASEGT. The V end lost 6 bases, the J end lost 0 bases, and 18 bases lay between the germline ends. The CDR3 covers 17 residues. The CDR3 protein is CASRPGRLPYSNQPQHF. The CDR3 bases are TGTGCCAGCAGGCCGGGACGGCTTCCCTATAGCAATCAGCCCCAGCATTTT.

The CDR3 DNA follows: TGCAGTGCTAGAGATCCGGGGACCTGGGATCAGCCCCAGCATTTT. Translated, it gives CSARDPGTWDQPQHF. The chain combines TRBV20-1 with TRBJ1-5; a possible D gene is TRBD1 (5 bases). V was cut by 0 bases and J by 5 bases, with 14 bases left in between. CDR1 and CDR2 (germline): DFQATT, SNEGSKA (reference sequence). The CDR3 runs 15 residues.

V is TRBV6-6 and J is TRBJ1-1; a weak D match, TRBD1 (5 bases). With 2 bases removed from V and 0 bases from J, the gap between germline ends came to 13 bases. The CDR3 has 16 residues. In germline, CDR1 is MNHNY, CDR2 SVGAGI (reference sequence). Here the CDR3 reads CASSYGGSGMNTEAFF. CDR3 DNA: TGTGCCAGCAGTTACGGGGGGTCAGGGATGAACACTGAAGCTTTCTTT.

The rearrangement links TRBV4-3 to TRBJ2-3; 12 bases are shared with TRBD2. The CDR3 is made up of 17 amino acids. In germline, CDR1 is LGHNA, CDR2 YSLEER. The junction had 2 bases not matched to a gene; V was cut back by 0 bases and J by 1 base. CDR3 in amino acids: CASSQERTSGGTDTQYF. In DNA form, the CDR3 reads TGCGCCAGCAGCCAAGAAAGGACTAGCGGGGGCACAGATACGCAGTATTTT.

The CDR3 nucleotides read TGCGCCAGCAGCTTGGCCGGACGGTATAATCAGCCCCAGCATTTT. It encodes CASSLAGRYNQPQHF. This chain links TRBV5-1 with TRBJ1-5; D call uncertain. Trimming removed 0 bases at V and 4 bases at J, with 11 bases between. The CDR3 extends over 15 amino acids. Germline CDR1 reads SGHRS; CDR2 reads YFSETQ.

This clonotype was counted a few times. V usage is TRBV28 and J usage is TRBJ2-3; D unresolved. Germline CDR1 and CDR2: MDHEN and SYDVKM. Trimming pared 6 bases from V and 6 bases from J, leaving 7 bases between. This CDR3 is 11 amino acids long. The CDR3 here is CASSWMDTQYF. CDR3 bases: TGTGCCAGCAGCTGGATGGATACGCAGTATTTT.

This clonotype was counted between two and nine times. CDR3 in amino acids: CASSYPQGSSYEQYF. DNA for the CDR3: TGTGCCAGCAGTTACCCCCAGGGGAGCTCCTACGAGCAGTACTTC. The chain recombines TRBV6-2 or TRBV6-3 with TRBJ2-7; TRBD1 is a possible D gene (6 bases). Trimming took off 2 bases at V and 0 bases at J, with 11 bases between the two ends. This CDR3 comprises 15 residues. Germline values: CDR1 MNHEY, CDR2 SVGEGT.

The chain recombines TRBV20-1 with TRBJ2-3; 10 nucleotides match TRBD2. The ends lost 0 bases at V and 2 bases at J; junction bases unmatched: 5. Germline V CDR1 and CDR2: DFQATT, SNEGSKA (reference sequence). There are 16 residues in the CDR3. CDR3 in DNA: TGCAGTGCTAGAGAGGCTAGCGGGGGATCCACAGATACGCAGTATTTT. It yields the protein CSAREASGGSTDTQYF.